Detailed here is one T cell receptor (beta chain). Antigen specificity is unknown. This specimen comes from a study of CD8 T cells in ankylosing spondylitis. Study findings and constraints: Seemingly characteristic of ankylosing spondylitis blood was a TCR beta motif consisting of under ten highly homologous variants. Significantly higher representation of disease-linked clones was reported for matched ankylosing spondylitis synovial fluid.

Quantitative barcoded 5'-RACE was used to prepare TCR beta libraries. TCRdb reanalysed the 5' RACE reads using MiXCR and keeps one entry per CDR3 protein. The sample shows around 320,000 distinct CDR3 sequences, around 21% of them seen only once. The material sequenced was blood, either unsorted or a sorted T cell fraction (not recorded which). The sequence came from a female donor with ankylosing spondylitis or in good health (not recorded which).

CDR3 bases: TGTGCCACCAGCAGAGATCTCAAGGAAGCCAAAAACATTCAGTACTTC. It specifies CATSRDLKEAKNIQYF. The V gene is TRBV15, the J gene TRBJ2-4; D gene uncertain. In germline, CDR1 is LNHNV, CDR2 YYDKDF (reference sequence). V lost 0 bases and J 0 bases, leaving 9 bases between the germline ends. The CDR3 has 16 amino acids. Full variable domain (outside the CDR3, taken from reference TRBV15 and TRBJ2-4): DAMVIQNPRYQVTQFGKPVTLSCSQTLNHNVMYWYQQKSSQAPKLLFHYYDKDFNNEADTPDNFQSRRPNTSFCFLDIRSPGLGDTAMYLCATSRDLKEAKNIQYFGAGTRLSVL.